This paragraph reports one T cell receptor (beta chain). Antigen unknown. PCR primers comprised 60 Vbeta and 13 Jbeta primers. The table came from immunoSEQ multiplex PCR; TCRdb's copy has only in-frame clones and leaves some out. The table lists about 160,000 clones, about 80% of them singletons. The sample is drawn from a study of cytomegalovirus exposure and HLA in healthy donors. Looking at the study overall: T cells numbering about 180 million yielded some 110 million unique TCR beta sequences in an earlier analysis. Study results and caveats: A link between a missense DCLRE1C variant and TCR beta V- and J-gene trimming emerged from a later analysis. Presence/absence analyses assumed roughly uniform sequencing depth across donors, which may not hold.

The specimen sequenced was PBMCs. The TCR was taken from a middle-aged man in good health and CMV-seronegative.

CDR3: CASSFSGLGYEQYV. The CDR3 DNA is TGTGCCAGCAGCTTTTCAGGGCTCGGCTACGAGCAGTACGTC. The chain carries TRBV7-8 and TRBJ2-7; maybe TRBD1 (5 bases). With 3 bases removed from V and 3 bases from J, the gap between germline ends came to 12 bases. Germline V gives CDR1 SGHVS, CDR2 FQNEAQ. This CDR3 spans 14 amino acids.